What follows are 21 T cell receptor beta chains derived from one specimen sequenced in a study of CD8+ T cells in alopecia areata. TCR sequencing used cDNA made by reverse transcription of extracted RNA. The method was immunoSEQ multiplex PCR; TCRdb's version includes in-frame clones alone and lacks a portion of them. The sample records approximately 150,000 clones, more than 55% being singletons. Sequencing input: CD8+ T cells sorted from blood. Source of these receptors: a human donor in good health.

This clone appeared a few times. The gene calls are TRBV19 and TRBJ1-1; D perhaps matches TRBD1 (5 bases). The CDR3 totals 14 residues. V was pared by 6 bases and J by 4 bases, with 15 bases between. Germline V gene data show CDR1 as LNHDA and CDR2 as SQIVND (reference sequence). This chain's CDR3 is CASRTQRGVTEAFF. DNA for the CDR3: TGTGCCAGTAGGACCCAAAGGGGCGTCACTGAAGCTTTCTTT.

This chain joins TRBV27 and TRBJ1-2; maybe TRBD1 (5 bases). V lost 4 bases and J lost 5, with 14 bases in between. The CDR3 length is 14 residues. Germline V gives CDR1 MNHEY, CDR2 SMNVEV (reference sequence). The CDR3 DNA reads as TGTGCCAGCAGTTCGTACGGGACCGAGTATGGCTACACCTTC. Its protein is CASSSYGTEYGYTF.

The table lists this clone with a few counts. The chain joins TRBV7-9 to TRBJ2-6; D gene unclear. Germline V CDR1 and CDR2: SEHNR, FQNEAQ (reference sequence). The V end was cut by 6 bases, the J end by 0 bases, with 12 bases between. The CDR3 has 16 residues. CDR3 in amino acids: CASSFSQYSGANVLTF. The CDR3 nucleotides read TGTGCCAGCAGTTTTAGCCAATACTCTGGGGCCAACGTCCTGACTTTC.

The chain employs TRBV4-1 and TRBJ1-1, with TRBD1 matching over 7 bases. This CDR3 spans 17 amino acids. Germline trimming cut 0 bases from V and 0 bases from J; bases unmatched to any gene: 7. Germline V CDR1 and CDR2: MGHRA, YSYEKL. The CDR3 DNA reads TGCGCCAGCAGCCAAGACGGGACAGTGGCAATGAACACTGAAGCTTTCTTT. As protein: CASSQDGTVAMNTEAFF.

CDR3 DNA: TGTGCCAGCAGCCAAGAGGGGACAGGGAAAGATACGCAGTATTTT. The encoded protein is CASSQEGTGKDTQYF. The chain is built from TRBV4-2 and TRBJ2-3; 9 bases are a match to TRBD1. Trimming at V came to 0 bases and at J to 5 bases, leaving 3 bases not matched to a gene. This CDR3 spans 15 amino acids. Germline V gene data show CDR1 as LGHNA and CDR2 as YNFKEQ.

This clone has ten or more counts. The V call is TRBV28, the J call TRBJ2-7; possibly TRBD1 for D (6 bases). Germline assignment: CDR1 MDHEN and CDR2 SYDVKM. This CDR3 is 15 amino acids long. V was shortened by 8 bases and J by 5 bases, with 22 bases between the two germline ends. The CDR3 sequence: CASSQGIQGSNEQYF. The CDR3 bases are TGTGCCAGCTCGCAGGGGATACAGGGTTCCAACGAGCAGTACTTC.

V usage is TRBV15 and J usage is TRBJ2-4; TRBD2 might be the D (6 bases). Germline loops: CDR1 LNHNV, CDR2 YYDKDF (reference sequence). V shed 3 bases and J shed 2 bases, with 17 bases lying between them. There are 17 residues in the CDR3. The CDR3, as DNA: TGTGCCACCAGCAGCCAAGGACCGGGAGCCCCCAAAAACATTCAGTACTTC. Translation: CATSSQGPGAPKNIQYF.

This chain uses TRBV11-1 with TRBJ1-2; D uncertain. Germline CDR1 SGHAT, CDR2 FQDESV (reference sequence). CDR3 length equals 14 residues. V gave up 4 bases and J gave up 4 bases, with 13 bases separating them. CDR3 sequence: CASSSPGATYGYTF. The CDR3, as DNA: TGTGCCAGCAGCTCCCCGGGTGCTACCTATGGCTACACCTTC.

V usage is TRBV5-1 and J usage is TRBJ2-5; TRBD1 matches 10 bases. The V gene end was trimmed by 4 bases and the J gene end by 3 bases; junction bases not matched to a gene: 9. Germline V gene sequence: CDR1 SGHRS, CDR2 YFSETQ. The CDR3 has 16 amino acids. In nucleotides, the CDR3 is TGCGCCAGCAGCGGAGTTGGGACAGGGGTTAAAGAGACCCAGTACTTC. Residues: CASSGVGTGVKETQYF.

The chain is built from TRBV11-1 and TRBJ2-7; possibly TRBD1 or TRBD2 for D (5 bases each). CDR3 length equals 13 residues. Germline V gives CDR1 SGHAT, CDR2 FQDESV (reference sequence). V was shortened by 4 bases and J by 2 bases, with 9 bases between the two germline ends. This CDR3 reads CASSSGRAYEQYF. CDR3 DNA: TGTGCCAGCAGCTCGGGACGGGCCTACGAGCAGTACTTC.

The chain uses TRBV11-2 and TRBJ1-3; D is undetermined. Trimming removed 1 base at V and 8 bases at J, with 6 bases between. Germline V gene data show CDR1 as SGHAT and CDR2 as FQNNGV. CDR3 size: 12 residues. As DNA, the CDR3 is TGTGCCAGCAGCTTAGTGGGCCACACCATATATTTT. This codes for CASSLVGHTIYF.

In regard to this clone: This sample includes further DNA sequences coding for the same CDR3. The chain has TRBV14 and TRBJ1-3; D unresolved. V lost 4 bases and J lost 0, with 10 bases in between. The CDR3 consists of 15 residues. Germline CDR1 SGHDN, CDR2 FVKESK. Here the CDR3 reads CASSPGLISGNTIYF. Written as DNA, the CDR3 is TGTGCCAGCAGCCCCGGGCTGATCTCTGGAAACACCATATATTTT.

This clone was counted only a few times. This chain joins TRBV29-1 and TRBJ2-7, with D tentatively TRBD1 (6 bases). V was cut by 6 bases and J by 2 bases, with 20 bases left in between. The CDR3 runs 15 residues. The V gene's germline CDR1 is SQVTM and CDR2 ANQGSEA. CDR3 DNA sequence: TGCAGCGTCTGTGGGGCCGAGACAGGTACCTACGAGCAGTACTTC. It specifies CSVCGAETGTYEQYF.

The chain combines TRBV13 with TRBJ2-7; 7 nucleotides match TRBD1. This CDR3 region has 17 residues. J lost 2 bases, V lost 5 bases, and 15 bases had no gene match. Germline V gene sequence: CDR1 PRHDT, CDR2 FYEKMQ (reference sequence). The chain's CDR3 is CASSLIDAGTAAYEQYF. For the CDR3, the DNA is TGTGCCAGCAGCCTTATCGACGCCGGGACAGCCGCCTACGAGCAGTACTTC.

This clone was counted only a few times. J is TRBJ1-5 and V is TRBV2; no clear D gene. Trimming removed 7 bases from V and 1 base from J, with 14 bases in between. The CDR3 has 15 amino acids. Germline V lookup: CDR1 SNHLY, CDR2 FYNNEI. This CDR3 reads CASTETRRSNQPQHF. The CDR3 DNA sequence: TGTGCCAGCACCGAAACCAGACGGAGCAATCAGCCCCAGCATTTT.

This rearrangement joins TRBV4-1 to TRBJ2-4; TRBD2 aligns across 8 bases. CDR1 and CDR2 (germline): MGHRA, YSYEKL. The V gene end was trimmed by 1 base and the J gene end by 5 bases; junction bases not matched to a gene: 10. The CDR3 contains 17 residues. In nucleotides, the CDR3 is TGCGCCAGCAGCCAAGCTGTATCGGGAGGGCCTCAAAACATTCAGTACTTC. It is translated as CASSQAVSGGPQNIQYF.

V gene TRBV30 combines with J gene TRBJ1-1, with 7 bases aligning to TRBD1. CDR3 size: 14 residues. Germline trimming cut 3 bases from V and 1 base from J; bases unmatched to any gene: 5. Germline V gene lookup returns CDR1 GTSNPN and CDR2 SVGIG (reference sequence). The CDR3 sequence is CAWSRDRANTEAFF. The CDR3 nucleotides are TGTGCCTGGAGCAGAGACAGGGCGAACACTGAAGCTTTCTTT.

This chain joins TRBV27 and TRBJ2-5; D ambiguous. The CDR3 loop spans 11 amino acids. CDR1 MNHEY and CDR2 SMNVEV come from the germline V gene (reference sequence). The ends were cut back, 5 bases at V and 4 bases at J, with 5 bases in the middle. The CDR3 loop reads CASSEAETQYF. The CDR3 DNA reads TGTGCCAGCAGTGAAGCAGAGACCCAGTACTTC.

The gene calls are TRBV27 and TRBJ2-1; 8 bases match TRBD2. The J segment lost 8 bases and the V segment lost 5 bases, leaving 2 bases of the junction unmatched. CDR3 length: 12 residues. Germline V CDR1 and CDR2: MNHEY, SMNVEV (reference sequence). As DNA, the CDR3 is TGTGCCAGCAGTCAGCGGGAGCATGAGCAGTTCTTC. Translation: CASSQREHEQFF.

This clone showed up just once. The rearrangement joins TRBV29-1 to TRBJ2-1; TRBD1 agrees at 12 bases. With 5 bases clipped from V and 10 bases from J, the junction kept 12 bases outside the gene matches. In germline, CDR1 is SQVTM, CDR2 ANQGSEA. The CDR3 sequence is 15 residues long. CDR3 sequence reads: CSVLQPGQGAKEQFF. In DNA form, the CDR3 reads TGCAGCGTTCTCCAGCCGGGACAGGGGGCTAAGGAGCAGTTCTTC.

CDR3 nucleotide sequence: TGTGCCAGCAGTGGGCCCAGGGGGCGCGTTTACGAGCAGTACTTC. It translates to CASSGPRGRVYEQYF. The chain has TRBV25-1 and TRBJ2-7, with 8 bases identical to TRBD1. V was pared by 4 bases and J by 4 bases, with 9 bases of the junction left unmatched. This CDR3 contains 15 residues. Germline CDR1 is MGHDK and CDR2 is SYGVNS.